This record covers a single T cell receptor beta chain. Its antigen is still unknown. The ends were cut back, 5 bases at V and 3 bases at J, with 16 bases in the middle. This CDR3 contains 15 residues. Germline CDR1 reads SGHAT; CDR2 reads FQNNGV. The data were taken from a study of T-cell memory formation after mild COVID-19. The wider study: TCR clusters were mostly donor specific. General study findings and limits: The study found balanced CD4/CD8 in clones contracting day 15 to 85 and a CD4+ lean in later expanders.

TCRdb reanalysed the 5' RACE reads using MiXCR and keeps one entry per CDR3 protein. The table shows some 130,000 distinct CDR3 sequences, with around 27% occurring only once. This receptor was taken from an adult woman who had mild COVID-19 (a few samples of this study predate the infection). Cell type and time point are not known. The chain is built from TRBV11-2 and TRBJ1-2; D possibly corresponds to TRBD1 (6 bases). The sample was PBMCs or a T cell subset sorted from them (not recorded which). CDR3 bases: TGTGCCAGCAGCGTCGGGAACAGGGTTGACTATGGCTACACCTTC. Translation: CASSVGNRVDYGYTF.